This T cell receptor (beta chain) stems from a study of shared clonotypes between healthy human individuals. CD45RO-negative, CCR7-selected cells formed the naive CD8 fraction, which excluded terminally differentiated effector memory CD45RA+ cells. In germline, CDR1 is SEHNR, CDR2 FQNEAQ (reference sequence). Trimming took off 1 base at V and 8 bases at J, with 8 bases between the two ends. This CDR3 comprises 12 residues. A note on this clone: The target antigen is unknown. The same CDR3 can be traced to other DNA sequences in this sample.

It was across several immunoSEQ plates that each subset's genomic DNA was evenly split. Method: immunoSEQ multiplex PCR; TCRdb's copy keeps in-frame clones and lacks some. Of about 1.9 million clones detected, just under 95% appear once; the ten largest clones hold about 1.6%. Findings and limits, study-wide: In the sorted subsets, rarefaction showed sequencing was incomplete despite large depth.

This sequence originates from a young man in good health. Some clones in this sample may be carry-over from other donors' samples. The source material was naive CD8+ T cells from PBMCs. The rearrangement joins TRBV7-9 to TRBJ1-2, with D perhaps TRBD1 (5 bases). CDR3 amino acids: CASSLGGAGYTF. In nucleotides, the CDR3 is TGTGCCAGCAGCTTAGGGGGCGCCGGCTACACCTTC. Full variable domain (missing parts from reference TRBV7-9 and TRBJ1-2): DTGVSQNPRHKITKRGQNVTFRCDPISEHNRLYWYRQTLGQGPEFLTYFQNEAQLEKSRLLSDRFSAERPKGSFSTLEIQRTEQGDSAMYLCASSLGGAGYTFGSGTRLTVV.